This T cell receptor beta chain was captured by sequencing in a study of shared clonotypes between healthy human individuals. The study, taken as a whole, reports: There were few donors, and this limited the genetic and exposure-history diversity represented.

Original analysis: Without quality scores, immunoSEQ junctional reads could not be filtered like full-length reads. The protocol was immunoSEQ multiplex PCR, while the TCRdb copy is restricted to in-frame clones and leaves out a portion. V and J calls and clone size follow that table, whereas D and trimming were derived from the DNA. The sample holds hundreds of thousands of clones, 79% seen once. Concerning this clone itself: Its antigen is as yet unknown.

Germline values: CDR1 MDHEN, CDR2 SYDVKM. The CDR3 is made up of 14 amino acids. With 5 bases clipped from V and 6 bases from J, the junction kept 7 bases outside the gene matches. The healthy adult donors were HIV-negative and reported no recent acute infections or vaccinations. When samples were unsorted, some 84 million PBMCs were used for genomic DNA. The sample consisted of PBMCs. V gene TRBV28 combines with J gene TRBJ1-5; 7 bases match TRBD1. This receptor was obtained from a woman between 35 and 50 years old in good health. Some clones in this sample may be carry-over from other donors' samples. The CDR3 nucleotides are TGTGCCAGCAGTCCAGGGGGAAGGGTTCAGCCCCAGCATTTT. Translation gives CASSPGGRVQPQHF.